These T cell receptor beta chains were read from a single sample in a study of blood T cell repertoires in COVID-19. TCRdb keeps only in-frame clones here, not all; method: immunoSEQ multiplex PCR. The data show roughly 130,000 clones, just over 85% seen once. Sequenced input: peripheral blood. Receptors originate from a man aged 35 to 55 with acute or convalescent COVID-19. Both conserved end residues are part of each CDR3. Fields, in order: CDR3 DNA, CDR3 protein, V gene, J gene, CDR3 length, clone size, D gene. The D gene is left open where the match is weak. Some rows have no size entry. The others give once, few or many, or a class for an expanded clone.

cdr3_nt: TGTGCCTGGAGGCGGGGACAGTACCAAGAGACCCAGTACTTC; cdr3_aa: CAWRRGQYQETQYF; v_call: TRBV30; j_call: TRBJ2-5; cdr3_length: 14; clone_size: once; d_call: NA
cdr3_nt: TGCGCCAGCAGCCAACCAGGGTTCTACGAGCAGTACTTC; cdr3_aa: CASSQPGFYEQYF; v_call: TRBV4-1; j_call: TRBJ2-7; cdr3_length: 13; clone_size: NA; d_call: NA
cdr3_nt: TGTGCCAGCACCTCGGACAGGGCTAGCAATCAGCCCCAGCATTTT; cdr3_aa: CASTSDRASNQPQHF; v_call: TRBV2; j_call: TRBJ1-5; cdr3_length: 15; clone_size: once; d_call: TRBD1
cdr3_nt: TGTGCCAGCTGGGAGCCCTCCGGGGCTGAAGCTTTCTTT; cdr3_aa: CASWEPSGAEAFF; v_call: TRBV2; j_call: TRBJ1-1; cdr3_length: 13; clone_size: NA; d_call: NA
cdr3_nt: TGTGCCAGCAGCAAAGAGGAGGGAACACCCCTCCACTTT; cdr3_aa: CASSKEEGTPLHF; v_call: TRBV7-2; j_call: TRBJ1-6; cdr3_length: 13; clone_size: NA; d_call: NA
cdr3_nt: TGTGCCAGTACGCAACAAACAGGGGCTGGAAAACTGTTTTTT; cdr3_aa: CASTQQTGAGKLFF; v_call: TRBV19; j_call: TRBJ1-4; cdr3_length: 14; clone_size: NA; d_call: TRBD1
cdr3_nt: TGTGCCAGCAGCCAGACAGGCCTGGGGGAAAAACTGTTTTTT; cdr3_aa: CASSQTGLGEKLFF; v_call: TRBV11-2; j_call: TRBJ1-4; cdr3_length: 14; clone_size: few; d_call: NA
cdr3_nt: TGCGCCAGCAGCATTAGCGGGGCACAAGAGACCCAGTACTTC; cdr3_aa: CASSISGAQETQYF; v_call: TRBV5-1; j_call: TRBJ2-5; cdr3_length: 14; clone_size: NA; d_call: TRBD2
cdr3_nt: TGTGCCAGCAGCTTGCTGGGACAGAATGAAAAACTGTTTTTT; cdr3_aa: CASSLLGQNEKLFF; v_call: TRBV5-4; j_call: TRBJ1-4; cdr3_length: 14; clone_size: NA; d_call: TRBD1
cdr3_nt: TGCGCCAGCACCCTCGAAGCCTCTGGGGCCAACGTCCTGACTTTC; cdr3_aa: CASTLEASGANVLTF; v_call: TRBV5-1; j_call: TRBJ2-6; cdr3_length: 15; clone_size: NA; d_call: NA
cdr3_nt: TGTGCCAGCTCAGAACAAAACTACGAGCAGTACTTC; cdr3_aa: CASSEQNYEQYF; v_call: TRBV18; j_call: TRBJ2-7; cdr3_length: 12; clone_size: NA; d_call: NA
cdr3_nt: TGTGCCTGGAGTACCGGACTGGGCTACACCTTC; cdr3_aa: CAWSTGLGYTF; v_call: TRBV30; j_call: TRBJ1-2; cdr3_length: 11; clone_size: NA; d_call: NA
cdr3_nt: TGTGCCAGCAGCTTAGGGTTACCGACTAGCGGAGTGGCCTACAATGAGCAGTTCTTC; cdr3_aa: CASSLGLPTSGVAYNEQFF; v_call: TRBV7-6; j_call: TRBJ2-1; cdr3_length: 19; clone_size: NA; d_call: TRBD2
cdr3_nt: TGTGCCACCAGCAAACTAGCGGGGACACAAGAGACCCAGTACTTC; cdr3_aa: CATSKLAGTQETQYF; v_call: TRBV15; j_call: TRBJ2-5; cdr3_length: 15; clone_size: NA; d_call: TRBD2
cdr3_nt: TGTGCCAGCAGCCAAGATGCAGTCGGGCTAGCGGGGGGGTTAGAGTACTTC; cdr3_aa: CASSQDAVGLAGGLEYF; v_call: TRBV3-1/TRBV3-2; j_call: TRBJ2-5; cdr3_length: 17; clone_size: NA; d_call: TRBD2
cdr3_nt: TGTGCCAGCAGTGAAGCGCGATCGGGGTGGGGCAATCAGCCCCAGCATTTT; cdr3_aa: CASSEARSGWGNQPQHF; v_call: TRBV6-1; j_call: TRBJ1-5; cdr3_length: 17; clone_size: few; d_call: NA
cdr3_nt: TGTGCCAGCAGCTTAGCGCTAGCGGGAGGTGGAACCGGGGAGCTGTTTTTT; cdr3_aa: CASSLALAGGGTGELFF; v_call: TRBV13; j_call: TRBJ2-2; cdr3_length: 17; clone_size: NA; d_call: TRBD2
cdr3_nt: TGCGCCAGCAGCCGCTACCCGGACACGAACACCGGGGAGCTGTTTTTT; cdr3_aa: CASSRYPDTNTGELFF; v_call: TRBV4-1; j_call: TRBJ2-2; cdr3_length: 16; clone_size: NA; d_call: NA
cdr3_nt: TGTGCCAGCAGCCGGACAGAGAACACTGAAGCTTTCTTT; cdr3_aa: CASSRTENTEAFF; v_call: TRBV7-9; j_call: TRBJ1-1; cdr3_length: 13; clone_size: NA; d_call: NA
cdr3_nt: TGTGCCAGTAGTATTGGGCAGGGGGCCTACGAGCAGTACTTC; cdr3_aa: CASSIGQGAYEQYF; v_call: TRBV19; j_call: TRBJ2-7; cdr3_length: 14; clone_size: NA; d_call: TRBD1
cdr3_nt: TGTGCCAGCAGTGATGGAAGCGGGGGGGCAGATACGCAGTATTTT; cdr3_aa: CASSDGSGGADTQYF; v_call: TRBV6-4; j_call: TRBJ2-3; cdr3_length: 15; clone_size: NA; d_call: TRBD2
cdr3_nt: TGTGCCAGCAGCTCCAAACCCGGACAGGTTGATGGCTACACCTTC; cdr3_aa: CASSSKPGQVDGYTF; v_call: TRBV7-8; j_call: TRBJ1-2; cdr3_length: 15; clone_size: once; d_call: TRBD1
cdr3_nt: TGCGCCAGCAGCCAAGAGGCCAGCGCCAATAATTCACCCCTCCACTTT; cdr3_aa: CASSQEASANNSPLHF; v_call: TRBV4-1; j_call: TRBJ1-6; cdr3_length: 16; clone_size: NA; d_call: NA
cdr3_nt: TGCGCCAGCAGCTCCCTTGGGCAGTATGAAGCTTTCTTT; cdr3_aa: CASSSLGQYEAFF; v_call: TRBV5-1; j_call: TRBJ1-1; cdr3_length: 13; clone_size: NA; d_call: NA
cdr3_nt: TGTGCCAGTAGTCTCGGGGGACTTACTGCCTACGAGCAGTACTTC; cdr3_aa: CASSLGGLTAYEQYF; v_call: TRBV19; j_call: TRBJ2-7; cdr3_length: 15; clone_size: NA; d_call: NA
cdr3_nt: TGTGCCTGGAGCCCAGGGGGTTTAGAGAATGGCTACACCTTC; cdr3_aa: CAWSPGGLENGYTF; v_call: TRBV30; j_call: TRBJ1-2; cdr3_length: 14; clone_size: NA; d_call: TRBD1
cdr3_nt: TGCAGTGCTAGTGGTACTCGGACTAGCGGGAGCATTGAGCAGTTCTTC; cdr3_aa: CSASGTRTSGSIEQFF; v_call: TRBV20-1; j_call: TRBJ2-1; cdr3_length: 16; clone_size: NA; d_call: TRBD2
cdr3_nt: TGTGCCAGCACCTTTAGAGGGCTCTATGGCTACACCTTC; cdr3_aa: CASTFRGLYGYTF; v_call: TRBV5-4; j_call: TRBJ1-2; cdr3_length: 13; clone_size: NA; d_call: NA
cdr3_nt: TGTGCCAGCAGCTTTAACACCGATCAGCCCCAGCATTTT; cdr3_aa: CASSFNTDQPQHF; v_call: TRBV7-9; j_call: TRBJ1-5; cdr3_length: 13; clone_size: NA; d_call: NA
cdr3_nt: TGTGCCAGCAGACGGGGGACAGCCACTGAAGCTTTCTTT; cdr3_aa: CASRRGTATEAFF; v_call: TRBV6-5; j_call: TRBJ1-1; cdr3_length: 13; clone_size: NA; d_call: TRBD1
cdr3_nt: TGTGCCAGCCCCATCGGGCCACTAGCGGGAGCCATGTCAGATACGCAGTATTTT; cdr3_aa: CASPIGPLAGAMSDTQYF; v_call: TRBV5-8; j_call: TRBJ2-3; cdr3_length: 18; clone_size: NA; d_call: TRBD2
cdr3_nt: TGTGCCAGCAGCCAGCTTGGCGGCGCATCAGACACCATATATTTT; cdr3_aa: CASSQLGGASDTIYF; v_call: TRBV7-9; j_call: TRBJ1-3; cdr3_length: 15; clone_size: NA; d_call: NA
cdr3_nt: TGTGCCAGCAGCCCCGGGGAGGGTGCAACTAATGAAAAACTGTTTTTT; cdr3_aa: CASSPGEGATNEKLFF; v_call: TRBV7-9; j_call: TRBJ1-4; cdr3_length: 16; clone_size: NA; d_call: NA
cdr3_nt: TGTGCCAGCAGTGATAGCCCGGGGGAGACCCAGTACTTC; cdr3_aa: CASSDSPGETQYF; v_call: TRBV6-4; j_call: TRBJ2-5; cdr3_length: 13; clone_size: NA; d_call: NA